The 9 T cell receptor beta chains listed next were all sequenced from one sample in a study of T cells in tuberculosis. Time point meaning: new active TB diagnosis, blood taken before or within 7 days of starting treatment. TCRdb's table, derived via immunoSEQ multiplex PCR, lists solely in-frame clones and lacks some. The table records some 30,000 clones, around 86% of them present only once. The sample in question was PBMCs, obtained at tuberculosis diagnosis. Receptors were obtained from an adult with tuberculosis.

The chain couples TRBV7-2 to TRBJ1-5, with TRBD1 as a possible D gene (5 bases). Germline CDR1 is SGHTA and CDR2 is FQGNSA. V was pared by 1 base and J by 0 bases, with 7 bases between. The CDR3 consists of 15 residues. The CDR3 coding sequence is TGTGCCAGCAGCTTAGGACAGAATAGCAATCAGCCCCAGCATTTT. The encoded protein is CASSLGQNSNQPQHF.

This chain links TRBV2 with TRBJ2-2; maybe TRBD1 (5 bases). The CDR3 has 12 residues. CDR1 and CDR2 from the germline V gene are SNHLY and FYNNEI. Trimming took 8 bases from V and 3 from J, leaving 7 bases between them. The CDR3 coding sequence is TGTGCCAGCGGCAGGGACACCGGGGAGCTGTTTTTT. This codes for CASGRDTGELFF.

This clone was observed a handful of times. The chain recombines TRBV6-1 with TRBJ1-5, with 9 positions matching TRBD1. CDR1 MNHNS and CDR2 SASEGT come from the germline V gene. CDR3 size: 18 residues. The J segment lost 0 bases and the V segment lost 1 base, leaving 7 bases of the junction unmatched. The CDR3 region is CASSEGTGVGVSNQPQHF. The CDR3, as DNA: TGTGCCAGCAGTGAAGGGACAGGGGTAGGGGTTAGCAATCAGCCCCAGCATTTT.

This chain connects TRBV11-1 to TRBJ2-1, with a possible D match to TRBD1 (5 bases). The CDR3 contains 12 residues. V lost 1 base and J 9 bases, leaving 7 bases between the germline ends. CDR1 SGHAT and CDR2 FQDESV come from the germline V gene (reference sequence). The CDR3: CASSLGGLEQFF. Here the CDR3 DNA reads TGTGCCAGCAGCTTAGGGGGCCTTGAGCAGTTCTTC. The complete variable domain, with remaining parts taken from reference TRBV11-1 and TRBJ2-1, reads EAEVAQSPRYKITEKSQAVAFWCDPISGHATLYWYRQILGQGPELLVQFQDESVVDDSQLPKDRFSAERLKGVDSTLKIQPAELGDSAMYLCASSLGGLEQFFGPGTRLTVL.

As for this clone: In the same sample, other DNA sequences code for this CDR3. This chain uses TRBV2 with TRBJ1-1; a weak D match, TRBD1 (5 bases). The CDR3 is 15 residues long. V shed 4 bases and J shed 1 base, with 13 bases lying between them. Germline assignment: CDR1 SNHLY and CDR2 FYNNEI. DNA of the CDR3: TGTGCCAGCAGTGGGGGAGGGGTGGGGAACACTGAAGCTTTCTTT. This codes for CASSGGGVGNTEAFF.

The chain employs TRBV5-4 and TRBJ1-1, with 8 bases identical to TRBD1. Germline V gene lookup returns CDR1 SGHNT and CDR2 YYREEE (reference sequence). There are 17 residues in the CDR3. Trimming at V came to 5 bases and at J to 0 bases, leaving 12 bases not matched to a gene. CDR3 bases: TGTGCCAGCAGGATCGGACAGGGTCGGGCGATGAACACTGAAGCTTTCTTT. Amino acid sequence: CASRIGQGRAMNTEAFF.

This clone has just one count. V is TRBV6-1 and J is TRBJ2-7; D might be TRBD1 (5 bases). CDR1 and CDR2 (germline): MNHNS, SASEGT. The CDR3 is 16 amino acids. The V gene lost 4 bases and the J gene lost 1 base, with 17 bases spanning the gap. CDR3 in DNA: TGTGCCAGCAGTGCCAGGGTTGCCCAATTATCCTACGAGCAGTACTTC. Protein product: CASSARVAQLSYEQYF.

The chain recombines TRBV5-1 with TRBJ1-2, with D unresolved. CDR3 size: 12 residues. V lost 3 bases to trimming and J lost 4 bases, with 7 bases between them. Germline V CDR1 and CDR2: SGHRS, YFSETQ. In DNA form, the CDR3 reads TGCGCCAGCAGCTCAGACATCTATGGCTACACCTTC. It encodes CASSSDIYGYTF.

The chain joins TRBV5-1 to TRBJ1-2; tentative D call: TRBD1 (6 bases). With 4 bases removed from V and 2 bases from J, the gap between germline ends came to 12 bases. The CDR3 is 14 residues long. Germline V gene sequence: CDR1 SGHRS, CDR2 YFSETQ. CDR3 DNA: TGCGCCAGCAGCCCGACAGGTGGCAACTATGGCTACACCTTC. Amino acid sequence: CASSPTGGNYGYTF. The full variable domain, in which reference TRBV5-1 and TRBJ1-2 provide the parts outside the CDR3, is KAGVTQTPRYLIKTRGQQVTLSCSPISGHRSVSWYQQTPGQGLQFLFEYFSETQRNKGNFPGRFSGRQFSNSRSEMNVSTLELGDSALYLCASSPTGGNYGYTFGSGTRLTVV.